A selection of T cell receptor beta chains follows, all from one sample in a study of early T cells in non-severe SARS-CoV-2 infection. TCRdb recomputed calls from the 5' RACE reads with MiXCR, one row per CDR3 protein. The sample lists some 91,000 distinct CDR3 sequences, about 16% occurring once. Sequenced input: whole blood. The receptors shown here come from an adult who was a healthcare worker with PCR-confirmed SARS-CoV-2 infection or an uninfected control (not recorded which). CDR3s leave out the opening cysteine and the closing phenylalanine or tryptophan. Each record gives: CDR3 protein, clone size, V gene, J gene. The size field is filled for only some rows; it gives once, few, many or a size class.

cdr3_aa: ASSQPTSGNSYEQY; clone_size: few; v_call: TRBV4-1; j_call: TRBJ2-7
cdr3_aa: SARDRTLGTGAGGYT; clone_size: many; v_call: TRBV20-1; j_call: TRBJ1-2
cdr3_aa: ASSLSGSQPQH; clone_size: once; v_call: TRBV5-1; j_call: TRBJ1-5
cdr3_aa: ASSFPSQLAGGETQY; clone_size: NA; v_call: TRBV28; j_call: TRBJ2-5
cdr3_aa: SVVGNTGELF; clone_size: NA; v_call: TRBV29-1; j_call: TRBJ2-2
cdr3_aa: SVPGLSDSYEQY; clone_size: few; v_call: TRBV29-1; j_call: TRBJ2-7
cdr3_aa: ASSRDSVRHYEQF; clone_size: few; v_call: TRBV6-4; j_call: TRBJ2-1
cdr3_aa: ASNPDRGRFYYGYT; clone_size: few; v_call: TRBV28; j_call: TRBJ1-2
cdr3_aa: ASRLAGGIEQF; clone_size: NA; v_call: TRBV27; j_call: TRBJ2-1
cdr3_aa: ASSPPGHQPQH; clone_size: many; v_call: TRBV27; j_call: TRBJ1-5
cdr3_aa: ASRGDSVYGYT; clone_size: NA; v_call: TRBV12-3/TRBV12-4; j_call: TRBJ1-2
cdr3_aa: ASSPPGNNEQF; clone_size: NA; v_call: TRBV28; j_call: TRBJ2-1
cdr3_aa: ASSYGRRYTGELF; clone_size: NA; v_call: TRBV28; j_call: TRBJ2-2
cdr3_aa: ASSSGHRDNSPLH; clone_size: many; v_call: TRBV6-5; j_call: TRBJ1-6
cdr3_aa: ASSTRGTTEAF; clone_size: NA; v_call: TRBV11-3; j_call: TRBJ1-1
cdr3_aa: ASSQAGSPGEKLF; clone_size: NA; v_call: TRBV4-2; j_call: TRBJ1-4
cdr3_aa: ASSEFGANQPQH; clone_size: NA; v_call: TRBV25-1; j_call: TRBJ1-5
cdr3_aa: SARARTGGPYNEQF; clone_size: NA; v_call: TRBV20-1; j_call: TRBJ2-1
cdr3_aa: ASSLFAGVNTEAF; clone_size: many; v_call: TRBV5-6; j_call: TRBJ1-1
cdr3_aa: SASPTSSGYNEQF; clone_size: many; v_call: TRBV20-1; j_call: TRBJ2-1
cdr3_aa: ASQPARGAYEQY; clone_size: NA; v_call: TRBV2; j_call: TRBJ2-7
cdr3_aa: ASSDFWREQYNEQF; clone_size: few; v_call: TRBV2; j_call: TRBJ2-1
cdr3_aa: ASSAGTYNEQF; clone_size: NA; v_call: TRBV10-2; j_call: TRBJ2-1
cdr3_aa: SVEEWRNNEQF; clone_size: few; v_call: TRBV29-1; j_call: TRBJ2-1
cdr3_aa: ASSQDRPQGFSYNEQF; clone_size: NA; v_call: TRBV4-3; j_call: TRBJ2-1
cdr3_aa: ASSPDSSSYEQY; clone_size: NA; v_call: TRBV18; j_call: TRBJ2-7
cdr3_aa: ASTMLTEAF; clone_size: few; v_call: TRBV25-1; j_call: TRBJ1-1
cdr3_aa: ASSPSGINEQY; clone_size: NA; v_call: TRBV6-6; j_call: TRBJ2-7
cdr3_aa: ASSSGLAEASADTQY; clone_size: NA; v_call: TRBV5-1; j_call: TRBJ2-3
cdr3_aa: SARVLGLRNQPQH; clone_size: few; v_call: TRBV20-1; j_call: TRBJ1-5
cdr3_aa: SSWGECYYNEQF; clone_size: NA; v_call: TRBV29-1; j_call: TRBJ2-1
cdr3_aa: ASSGPISENTYNEQF; clone_size: NA; v_call: TRBV11-1; j_call: TRBJ2-1
cdr3_aa: ASSPAGAHNEQF; clone_size: few; v_call: TRBV7-3; j_call: TRBJ2-1
cdr3_aa: ASSPDGYPGELF; clone_size: NA; v_call: TRBV5-1; j_call: TRBJ2-2
cdr3_aa: ASSQDRYQTIQNNEQF; clone_size: NA; v_call: TRBV4-1; j_call: TRBJ2-1
cdr3_aa: ASSFMREGLRWELF; clone_size: NA; v_call: TRBV12-3/TRBV12-4; j_call: TRBJ2-2
cdr3_aa: SAVEASGRPTDTQY; clone_size: many; v_call: TRBV20-1; j_call: TRBJ2-3
cdr3_aa: ASLPGRGGHNEQF; clone_size: NA; v_call: TRBV2; j_call: TRBJ2-1
cdr3_aa: ASSFSGAYTDTQY; clone_size: few; v_call: TRBV7-2; j_call: TRBJ2-3
cdr3_aa: ASTELSGKKSTDTQY; clone_size: NA; v_call: TRBV10-1; j_call: TRBJ2-3
cdr3_aa: SAHLAGLETQY; clone_size: NA; v_call: TRBV20-1; j_call: TRBJ2-5